This T cell receptor (beta chain) was profiled in a study of T cells in Graves' hyperthyroidism and ophthalmopathy. The wider study: Peripheral blood draws took place at initial diagnosis, ahead of any treatment. Study observations and caveats: Researchers report that a 13 V-J model separated ophthalmopathy from stable hyperthyroidism. Ophthalmopathy, which appeared later, was predicted by the model a median approximately six months before onset.

It was RNA transcripts that yielded the amplified TCR beta CDR3 regions. When the TCR CDR3 underwent first-round RT-PCR, the HTBI primer set was used. MiXCR was run by TCRdb on the multiplex PCR reads, yielding one entry per CDR3 protein. The sample carries 200,000 to 250,000 distinct CDR3 sequences, about a sixth recorded once. This clonotype has a count of ten or more. What it recognizes is unknown. The CDR3 length is 14 residues. V lost 6 bases and J lost 0, with 12 bases in between. The cohort's ophthalmopathy patients, a group with duration under 3 months, had a Clinical Activity Score of at least 3 and a NOSPECS grade of at least 4.

This TCR came from a woman aged 18-30 years with Graves' ophthalmopathy. The chain links TRBV12-3 or TRBV12-4 to TRBJ2-7; a weak D match, TRBD1 (6 bases). Source material: blood. CDR3 sequence reads: CASSQRDTSYEQYF. The CDR3 nucleotides read TGTGCCAGCAGCCAACGGGACACCTCCTACGAGCAGTACTTC.